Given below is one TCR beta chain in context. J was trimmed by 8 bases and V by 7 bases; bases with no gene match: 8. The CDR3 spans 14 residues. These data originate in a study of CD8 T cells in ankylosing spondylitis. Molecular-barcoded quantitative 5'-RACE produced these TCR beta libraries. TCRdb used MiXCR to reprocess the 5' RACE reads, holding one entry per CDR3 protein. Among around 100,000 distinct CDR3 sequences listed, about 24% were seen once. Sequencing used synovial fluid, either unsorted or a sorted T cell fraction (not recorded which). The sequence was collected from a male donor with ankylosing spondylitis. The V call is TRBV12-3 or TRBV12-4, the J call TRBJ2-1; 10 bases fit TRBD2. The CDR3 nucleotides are TGTGCCAGCAAAGGACTAGCGGCCACGTATGAGCAGTTCTTC. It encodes CASKGLAATYEQFF.